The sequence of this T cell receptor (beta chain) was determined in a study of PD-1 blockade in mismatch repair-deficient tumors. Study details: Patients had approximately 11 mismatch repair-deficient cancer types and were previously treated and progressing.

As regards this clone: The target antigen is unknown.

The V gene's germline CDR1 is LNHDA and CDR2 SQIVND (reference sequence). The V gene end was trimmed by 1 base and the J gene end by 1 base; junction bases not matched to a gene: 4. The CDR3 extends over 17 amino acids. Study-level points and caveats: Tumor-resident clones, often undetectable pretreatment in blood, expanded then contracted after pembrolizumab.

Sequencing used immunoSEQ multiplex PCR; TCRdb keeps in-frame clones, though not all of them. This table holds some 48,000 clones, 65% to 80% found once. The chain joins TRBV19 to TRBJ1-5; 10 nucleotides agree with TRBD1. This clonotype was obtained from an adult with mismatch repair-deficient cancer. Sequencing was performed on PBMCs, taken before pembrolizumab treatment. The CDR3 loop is CASSIGTGGRSNQPQHF. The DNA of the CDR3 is TGTGCCAGTAGTATAGGGACAGGGGGGCGAAGCAATCAGCCCCAGCATTTT.